This T cell receptor beta chain was found in a study of CD8 T cells in Susac syndrome. Germline V gene data show CDR1 as SGHDN and CDR2 as FVKESK. V dropped 2 bases and J dropped 8; count of bases not matched to a gene: 5. The CDR3 is 13 amino acids. Reverse transcription of roughly 0.45 to 1 ug RNA was performed with random hexamers. The CDR3 of TCR beta was amplified by immunoSEQ multiplex PCR across 54 Vbeta and 13 Jbeta. MiXCR, run by TCRdb on the immunoSEQ multiplex PCR reads, gives a single entry per CDR3 protein. The repertoire holds about 120,000 distinct CDR3 sequences, with around 90% as singletons.

The rearrangement links TRBV14 to TRBJ1-2; 7 bases map to TRBD1. What was sequenced was CD8+ T cells from PBMCs. The sequence was collected from a human donor in good health. This CDR3 is CASSQSYRGGYTF. For the CDR3, the DNA is TGTGCCAGCAGCCAATCATACAGGGGCGGCTACACCTTC.